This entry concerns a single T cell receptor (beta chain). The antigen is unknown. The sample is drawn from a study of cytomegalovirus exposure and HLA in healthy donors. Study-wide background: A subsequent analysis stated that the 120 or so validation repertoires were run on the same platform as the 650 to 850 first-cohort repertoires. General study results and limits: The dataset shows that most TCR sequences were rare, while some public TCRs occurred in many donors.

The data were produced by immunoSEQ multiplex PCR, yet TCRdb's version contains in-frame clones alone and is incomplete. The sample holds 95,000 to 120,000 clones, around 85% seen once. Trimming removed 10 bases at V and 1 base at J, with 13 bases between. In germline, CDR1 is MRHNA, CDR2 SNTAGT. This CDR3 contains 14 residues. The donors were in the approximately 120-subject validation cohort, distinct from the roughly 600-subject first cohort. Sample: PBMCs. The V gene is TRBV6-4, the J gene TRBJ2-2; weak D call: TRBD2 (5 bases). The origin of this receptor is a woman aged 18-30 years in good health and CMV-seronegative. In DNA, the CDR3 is TGTGCCACCCGCGTCGGAGGGAACACCGGGGAGCTGTTTTTT. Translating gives CATRVGGNTGELFF.